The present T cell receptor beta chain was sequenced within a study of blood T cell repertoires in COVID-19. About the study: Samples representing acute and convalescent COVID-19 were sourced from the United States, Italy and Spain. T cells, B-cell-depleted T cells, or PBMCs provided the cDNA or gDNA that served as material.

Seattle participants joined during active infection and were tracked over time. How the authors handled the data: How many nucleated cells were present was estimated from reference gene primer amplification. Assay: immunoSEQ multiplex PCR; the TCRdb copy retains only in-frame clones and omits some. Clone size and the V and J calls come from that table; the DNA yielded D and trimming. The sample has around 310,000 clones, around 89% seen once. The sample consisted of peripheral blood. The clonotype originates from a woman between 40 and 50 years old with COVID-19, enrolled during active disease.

The chain's CDR3 is CASSLGGLAESSYNEQFF. The CDR3 DNA reads TGTGCCAGCAGCTTAGGTGGACTAGCGGAGAGCTCCTACAATGAGCAGTTCTTC. The genes are TRBV7-8 and TRBJ2-1; TRBD2 matches 10 bases. The CDR3 consists of 18 residues. V gave up 1 base and J gave up 0 bases; unmatched junction bases: 6. Per germline, CDR1 SGHVS and CDR2 FQNEAQ.